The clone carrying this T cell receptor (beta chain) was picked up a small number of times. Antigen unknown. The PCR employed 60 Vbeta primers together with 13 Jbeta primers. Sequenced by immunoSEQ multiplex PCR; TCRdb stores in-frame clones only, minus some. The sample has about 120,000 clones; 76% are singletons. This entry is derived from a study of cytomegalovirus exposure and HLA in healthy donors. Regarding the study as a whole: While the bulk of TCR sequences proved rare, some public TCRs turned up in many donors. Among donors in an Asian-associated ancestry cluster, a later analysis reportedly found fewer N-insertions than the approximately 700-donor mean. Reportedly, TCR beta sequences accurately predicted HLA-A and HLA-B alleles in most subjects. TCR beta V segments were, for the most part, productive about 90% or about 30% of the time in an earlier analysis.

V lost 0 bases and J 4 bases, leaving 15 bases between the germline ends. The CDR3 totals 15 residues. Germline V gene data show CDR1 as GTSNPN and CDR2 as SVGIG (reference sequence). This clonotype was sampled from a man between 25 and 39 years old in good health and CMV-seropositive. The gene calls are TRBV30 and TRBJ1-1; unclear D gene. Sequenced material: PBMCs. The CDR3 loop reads CAWSVQGGGLTEAFF. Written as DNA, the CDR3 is TGTGCCTGGAGTGTTCAAGGCGGAGGGCTCACTGAAGCTTTCTTT.